This T cell receptor beta chain is drawn from a study of OX40 agonist ivuxolimab in advanced cancers. General study results and limits: The study observed clonal expansion of CD4+ and CD8+ blood T cells by week 6 at 0.1 to 3.0 mg/kg.

This clone was seen only once. The target antigen is unknown. Profiling relied on immunoSEQ multiplex PCR, and the TCRdb table lists in-frame clones only, not all of them. The table lists almost 85,000 clones, approximately 89% of them singletons. V dropped 6 bases and J dropped 6 bases, with 16 bases sitting between them. The CDR3 is 14 residues long. Germline V gene lookup returns CDR1 SGHTA and CDR2 FQGNSA. Blood specimens came from baseline, cycle 4 day 1, and cycle 7 day 1. The chain employs TRBV7-2 and TRBJ2-3, with D uncertain. The TCR was taken from an adult with an advanced solid tumor such as melanoma, head and neck, liver or kidney cancer. The material sequenced was CD4+ or CD8+ T cells sorted from blood, taken in a trial of the OX40 agonist ivuxolimab. The CDR3 coding sequence is TGTGCCAGCAGGGCCGGTTCTGGGGTTGATACGCAGTATTTT. Translating gives CASRAGSGVDTQYF.